The 25 T cell receptor beta chains presented below share a single source sample, sequenced in a study of T cells in Graves' hyperthyroidism and ophthalmopathy (dated by TCRdb to between 2017 and 2020). Libraries were constructed by multiplex PCR. Sequenced using an Illumina HiSeq 2000. Amplification of TCR beta CDR3 regions was carried out from RNA transcripts. A first-round RT-PCR of the TCR CDR3 used the HTBI primer set with the Qiagen OneStep RT-PCR kit. The public sequencing data were trimmed at Q25 with fastp and processed into clonotypes with MiXCR by TCRdb, which kept only in-frame beta chains. Under each unique CDR3 protein, matching rows form one entry showing the most common genes and DNA. This sample comprises about 740,000 distinct CDR3 sequences, around 13% of them detected only once. The ten largest clones capture 10% of the sample. The material sequenced was blood. These receptors came from a woman aged 18-30 years with Graves' hyperthyroidism.

At least ten counts were recorded for this clonotype. V gene TRBV29-1 combines with J gene TRBJ1-1; no firm D call. The germline CDR1 and CDR2 sequences are SQVTM and ANQGSEA. This CDR3 has 13 residues. Trimming cost V 4 bases and J 6 bases, with 15 bases left between them. The chain's CDR3 is CSVAFSSNAEAFF. The CDR3 coding sequence is TGCAGCGTTGCATTTTCCTCTAACGCTGAAGCTTTCTTT.

A few counts support this clonotype. The gene calls are TRBV4-1 and TRBJ2-7; D might be TRBD1 (7 bases). This CDR3 comprises 15 residues. Germline V gives CDR1 MGHRA, CDR2 YSYEKL. V lost 1 base to trimming and J lost 3 bases, with 13 bases between them. For the CDR3, the DNA is TGCGCCAGCAGCCAAGTTACAGGGGAGGTCTACGAGCAGTACTTC. It encodes CASSQVTGEVYEQYF.

This clonotype was recorded at least ten times. The chain recombines TRBV6-1 with TRBJ2-7; D perhaps matches TRBD2 (6 bases). CDR1 and CDR2 (germline): MNHNS, SASEGT. The germline V and J ends were trimmed by 6 bases and 1 base, with 13 bases remaining between them. The CDR3 contains 14 residues. DNA for the CDR3: TGTGCCAGCAGCGTCGGAGGGGTTTCCTACGAGCAGTACTTC. Residues: CASSVGGVSYEQYF.

This clonotype was counted only a few times. The chain joins TRBV29-1 to TRBJ2-7; 9 positions agree with TRBD1. Trimming at V came to 4 bases and at J to 3 bases, leaving 1 base not matched to a gene. This CDR3 is built from 12 residues. Per germline, CDR1 SQVTM and CDR2 ANQGSEA. CDR3 residues: CSVGQGDYEQYF. DNA of the CDR3: TGCAGCGTTGGACAGGGGGACTACGAGCAGTACTTC.

This clonotype has a count of ten or more. The DNA of the CDR3 is TGTGCCAGCAGCTTAGCGAGTCTAGCAGGGGAGACCCAGTACTTC. Its protein is CASSLASLAGETQYF. The V call is TRBV7-9, the J call TRBJ2-5, with D possibly called TRBD1 or TRBD2 (5 bases each). CDR3 length: 15 amino acids. Trimming took off 0 bases at V and 5 bases at J, with 13 bases between the two ends. Looked up from germline, CDR1 is SEHNR and CDR2 is FQNEAQ (reference sequence).

A few counts support this clonotype. This sequence joins TRBV5-1 and TRBJ2-1; D might be TRBD2 (5 bases). This CDR3 spans 15 amino acids. Trimming cost V 6 bases and J 9 bases, with 22 bases left between them. Germline V gene lookup returns CDR1 SGHRS and CDR2 YFSETQ. The CDR3 loop is CASTPVLGGSIEQFF. CDR3 DNA: TGCGCCAGCACGCCCGTCCTAGGTGGGAGTATTGAGCAGTTCTTC.

The rearrangement links TRBV3-1 to TRBJ2-3, with D unresolved. Germline V lookup: CDR1 LGHDT, CDR2 YNNKEL (reference sequence). The V end was cut by 1 base, the J end by 6 bases, with 14 bases between. The CDR3 has 15 residues. CDR3 coding DNA: TGTGCCAGCAGCCAAGGTCCCTATGGTGGGGATACGCAGTATTTT. Encoded protein: CASSQGPYGGDTQYF.

This clonotype was seen at least ten times. The chain recombines TRBV30 with TRBJ1-1; unclear D gene. Germline V gene lookup returns CDR1 GTSNPN and CDR2 SVGIG (reference sequence). The CDR3 totals 14 residues. Between the trimmed V and J ends, which lost 7 bases and 0 bases, there was a span of 15 bases. The CDR3: CALELGPVNTEAFF. CDR3 sequence (DNA): TGTGCCTTAGAACTGGGCCCAGTGAACACTGAAGCTTTCTTT.

This clonotype was recorded at least ten times. This chain uses TRBV11-3 with TRBJ2-1; D possibly corresponds to TRBD2 (6 bases). V was cut by 5 bases and J by 6 bases, with 20 bases left in between. CDR3 length: 16 residues. Per the germline V gene, CDR1 is SGHNT and CDR2 is YENEEA. The CDR3 loop is CASSQLGTRGSNEQFF. In DNA form, the CDR3 reads TGTGCCAGCAGCCAACTCGGGACCCGGGGGTCCAATGAGCAGTTCTTC.

This chain's CDR3 is CASSQDRGPRGLNEKLFF. The CDR3, as DNA: TGTGCCAGCAGCCAAGATCGGGGGCCTCGAGGGCTTAATGAAAAACTGTTTTTT. The rearrangement links TRBV4-2 to TRBJ1-4; tentative D call: TRBD1 (6 bases). Germline assignment: CDR1 LGHNA and CDR2 YNFKEQ. The CDR3 extends over 18 amino acids. V was shortened by 0 bases and J by 4 bases, with 18 bases between the two germline ends.

In its sample, this clonotype was seen many times. V is TRBV12-5 and J is TRBJ2-1, with 8 bases aligning to TRBD2. The V and J ends lost 4 bases and 1 base, in that order; junction bases with no gene match: 6. CDR1 and CDR2 (germline): LGHNT, FRNRAP. The CDR3 has 16 residues. Here the CDR3 reads CASGSGASGSYNEQFF. The CDR3 nucleotides read TGTGCTAGTGGTTCCGGCGCTAGCGGGTCCTACAATGAGCAGTTCTTC.

The chain combines TRBV9 with TRBJ2-1, with D unclear. V was clipped by 6 bases and J by 8 bases, with 15 bases between them. In germline, CDR1 is SGDLS, CDR2 YYNGEE. The length of the CDR3 is 13 residues. CDR3 residues: CASNVGTRDEQFF. Written as DNA, the CDR3 is TGTGCCAGCAATGTGGGTACCCGCGATGAGCAGTTCTTC.

This clonotype has ten or more counts. The V call is TRBV29-1, the J call TRBJ2-1, with TRBD1 as a possible D gene (6 bases). Germline V lookup: CDR1 SQVTM, CDR2 ANQGSEA. CDR3 length: 16 residues. The V end was cut by 8 bases, the J end by 8 bases, with 28 bases between. CDR3 nucleotide sequence: TGCAGCTCCGGAAGTCAGGGGTCCTATGCGTTGGATGAGCAGTTCTTC. Translated: CSSGSQGSYALDEQFF.

The chain links TRBV29-1 to TRBJ2-1; 7 nucleotides align to TRBD1. The V and J ends lost 3 bases and 1 base, in that order; junction bases with no gene match: 6. Germline CDR1 SQVTM, CDR2 ANQGSEA. This CDR3 region has 15 residues. CDR3 residues: CSVEIRDRSYNEQFF. CDR3 nucleotide sequence: TGCAGCGTTGAGATTCGGGACAGATCCTACAATGAGCAGTTCTTC.

This clonotype was picked up many times. The rearrangement uses TRBV10-3 and TRBJ2-3; 13 bases match TRBD2. This CDR3 contains 16 residues. CDR1 is ENHRY and CDR2 is SYGVKD in the germline V gene. The J segment lost 1 base and the V segment lost 6 bases, leaving 4 bases of the junction unmatched. The CDR3 DNA reads as TGTGCCATCAGACAACTAGCGGGAGGGGGCACAGATACGCAGTATTTT. Amino acid sequence: CAIRQLAGGGTDTQYF.

The chain carries TRBV7-8 and TRBJ1-5; D gene uncertain. Trimming shortened V by 4 bases and J by 4 bases, and 17 bases separated the two germline ends. Germline V gives CDR1 SGHVS, CDR2 FQNEAQ. CDR3 length: 16 residues. Here the CDR3 DNA reads TGTGCCAGCAGCTACCCTGGACGAGGAGAAAATCAGCCCCAGCATTTT. Amino acids: CASSYPGRGENQPQHF.

The sample holds many counts of this clonotype. The V call is TRBV20-1, the J call TRBJ2-7; the D gene is possibly TRBD2 (7 bases). The length of the CDR3 is 14 residues. The ends were cut back, 7 bases at V and 3 bases at J, with 19 bases in the middle. Germline assignment: CDR1 DFQATT and CDR2 SNEGSKA (reference sequence). CDR3 nucleotides: TGCAGTGGTGCGGGGGCTACGGGGGACTACGAGCAGTACTTC. Translated: CSGAGATGDYEQYF.

This clonotype was counted ten times or more. The V and J genes are TRBV20-1 and TRBJ1-1, with D possibly matching TRBD1 (6 bases). Germline lookup yields CDR1 DFQATT and CDR2 SNEGSKA (reference sequence). The CDR3 loop spans 14 amino acids. Trimming cost V 3 bases and J 4 bases, with 15 bases left between them. CDR3 protein: CSASLIGGGTEAFF. The CDR3 region has the DNA TGCAGTGCTAGCTTAATAGGGGGGGGCACTGAAGCTTTCTTT.

The chain is built from TRBV3-1 and TRBJ2-2, with TRBD2 matching over 7 bases. V lost 7 bases, J lost 0 bases, and 8 bases stayed unmatched. This CDR3 region has 16 residues. Germline V gene lookup returns CDR1 LGHDT and CDR2 YNNKEL (reference sequence). CDR3 sequence (DNA): TGTGCCAGCAACCTATTGGGGGGGGCGAACACCGGGGAGCTGTTTTTT. It translates to CASNLLGGANTGELFF.

This clonotype was seen at least ten times. The chain combines TRBV11-2 with TRBJ2-7; D is possibly TRBD2 (5 bases). Germline V gene data show CDR1 as SGHAT and CDR2 as FQNNGV. The CDR3 loop spans 14 amino acids. Trimming pared 3 bases from V and 0 bases from J, leaving 9 bases between. For the CDR3, the DNA is TGTGCCAGCAGCTTTGTCCGGGACTCCTACGAGCAGTACTTC. Its protein product is CASSFVRDSYEQYF.

The rearrangement links TRBV4-2 to TRBJ1-3; D is unresolved. V was cut by 0 bases and J by 0 bases, with 12 bases left in between. CDR1 and CDR2 from the germline V gene are LGHNA and YNFKEQ. The CDR3 consists of 17 residues. The CDR3 is CASSQEAGTYSGNTIYF. The CDR3 DNA reads as TGTGCCAGCAGCCAAGAGGCAGGAACTTACTCTGGAAACACCATATATTTT.

The chain joins TRBV6-1 to TRBJ1-5; tentative D call: TRBD1 (6 bases). This CDR3 has 16 amino acids. Trimming shortened V by 5 bases and J by 0 bases, and 14 bases separated the two germline ends. Germline V gives CDR1 MNHNS, CDR2 SASEGT. The CDR3 bases are TGTGCCAGCAGTTTCACCGGGACAAATAGCAATCAGCCCCAGCATTTT. Its protein is CASSFTGTNSNQPQHF.

The rearrangement uses TRBV20-1 and TRBJ2-7; TRBD2 agrees at 7 bases. CDR1 and CDR2 from the germline V gene are DFQATT and SNEGSKA (reference sequence). With 0 bases clipped from V and 4 bases from J, the junction kept 18 bases outside the gene matches. The CDR3 is 18 amino acids. CDR3 in DNA: TGCAGTGCTAGAGAAATTGGGCGTGGCGGGAGAGTAAAATACGAGCAGTACTTC. It encodes CSAREIGRGGRVKYEQYF.

There are many counts of this clonotype. This chain links TRBV7-8 with TRBJ1-5; no clear D gene. The V end was cut by 5 bases, the J end by 9 bases, with 14 bases between. The germline gives CDR1 SGHVS, CDR2 FQNEAQ. The CDR3 is made up of 13 amino acids. As DNA, the CDR3 is TGTGCCAGCAGCCCAGACCCGTCATGGCCCCAGCATTTT. Protein product: CASSPDPSWPQHF.

This clonotype has a count of ten or more. The chain recombines TRBV6-1 with TRBJ2-1; 8 bases match TRBD1. Germline V gene data show CDR1 as MNHNS and CDR2 as SASEGT. With V trimmed by 7 bases and J by 8 bases, 16 bases remained unmatched. The CDR3 consists of 16 residues. CDR3 bases: TGTGCCAGCACCCACGAAATGGGACAGGCCTTTTATGAGCAGTTCTTC. This codes for CASTHEMGQAFYEQFF.